The 18 T cell receptor beta chains reported below all come from one sample, sequenced in a study of spatial heterogeneity in lung cancer. Time point meaning: sample taken at primary tumor resection. MiXCR, run by TCRdb on the 5' RACE reads, gives a single entry per CDR3 protein. The data contain 2,500 to 4,000 distinct CDR3 sequences, around 3.5% of them singletons. The material was lung tissue, obtained at surgery. These receptors all stem from a human donor with early-stage non-small cell lung cancer.

With regard to this clonotype: The library was prepared for alpha chains; this beta chain is a stray read, so its frequency means little. The rearrangement links TRBV20-1 to TRBJ2-1, with 9 bases aligning to TRBD1. Unmatched junction bases numbered 6, after V lost 5 bases and J lost 7 bases. Germline V gene lookup returns CDR1 DFQATT and CDR2 SNEGSKA (reference sequence). The CDR3 length is 13 residues. The CDR3 coding sequence is TGCAGTGCTCCGCCGGGACAGGGTAATGAGCAGTTCTTC. Its translation: CSAPPGQGNEQFF.

Within the sample, this clonotype is medium-sized. Little can be read into the size of this beta chain, an off-target read in a library designed for alpha chains. The CDR3 reads CASSQDSWREETQYF. The CDR3, as DNA: TGTGCCAGCAGCCAAGATAGTTGGCGGGAAGAGACCCAGTACTTC. The chain combines TRBV3-1 with TRBJ2-5; D possibly corresponds to TRBD2 (5 bases). The V end lost 0 bases, the J end lost 3 bases, and 11 bases lay between the germline ends. Germline V gene data show CDR1 as LGHDT and CDR2 as YNNKEL (reference sequence). The CDR3 is 15 amino acids.

By share of the sample, this clonotype is medium-sized. Found in a library prepared for alpha chains, this beta chain is an off-target read, and its abundance has little meaning. The genes are TRBV5-1 and TRBJ2-3, with a weak D call TRBD1 (6 bases). The germline V gene has CDR1 SGHRS and CDR2 YFSETQ. Trimming took 7 bases from V and 1 from J, leaving 19 bases between them. The CDR3 has 16 residues. The CDR3 DNA follows: TGCGCCAGCGTCCCCCAGGGGCTCGAAGGCACAGATACGCAGTATTTT. Translation: CASVPQGLEGTDTQYF.

By share of the sample, this clonotype is medium-sized. Because the library targeted alpha chains, this beta chain is an off-target read whose size means little. The chain carries TRBV7-9 and TRBJ2-2; D is possibly TRBD2 (5 bases). Germline lookup yields CDR1 SEHNR and CDR2 FQNEAQ (reference sequence). The CDR3 runs to 13 residues. Between the trimmed V and J ends, which lost 2 bases and 7 bases, there was a span of 8 bases. In nucleotides, the CDR3 is TGTGCCAGCAGCTTATCGGGGAACGGGGAGCTGTTTTTT. It specifies CASSLSGNGELFF. Full variable domain (missing parts from reference TRBV7-9 and TRBJ2-2): DTGVSQNPRHKITKRGQNVTFRCDPISEHNRLYWYRQTLGQGPEFLTYFQNEAQLEKSRLLSDRFSAERPKGSFSTLEIQRTEQGDSAMYLCASSLSGNGELFFGEGSRLTVL.

Turning to this clonotype: This beta chain is off target for a library built for alpha chains, so its abundance means little. The rearrangement uses TRBV7-8 and TRBJ2-1; TRBD1 agrees at 10 bases. The CDR3 has 16 amino acids. V shed 1 base and J 7 bases; nucleotides not matched to a gene: 7. CDR1 SGHVS and CDR2 FQNEAQ come from the germline V gene. DNA for the CDR3: TGTGCCAGCAGCTTAGTTGGGACAGGGGACATAAATGAGCAGTTCTTC. This translates into CASSLVGTGDINEQFF.

This clonotype is labeled as large. This beta chain is off target for a library built for alpha chains, so its abundance means little. Here the CDR3 reads CASDNRGLGETQYF. Written as DNA, the CDR3 is TGCGCCAGCGACAACAGGGGCTTGGGAGAGACCCAGTACTTC. The chain links TRBV10-2 to TRBJ2-5; TRBD1 agrees at 7 bases. With 8 bases clipped from V and 4 bases from J, the junction kept 10 bases outside the gene matches. Germline values: CDR1 WSHSY, CDR2 SAAADI. The CDR3 extends over 14 amino acids.

This clonotype rates as large. With the library built for alpha chains, this beta chain is off target and its frequency is not meaningful. This rearrangement joins TRBV5-6 to TRBJ2-7, with a tentative D call TRBD2 (6 bases). V lost 3 bases to trimming and J lost 3 bases, with 13 bases between them. The germline CDR1 and CDR2 sequences are SGHDT and YYEEEE. The CDR3 extends over 14 amino acids. The CDR3 protein is CASSSRGGVYEQYF. For the CDR3, the DNA is TGTGCCAGCAGCTCCCGGGGCGGGGTCTACGAGCAGTACTTC. Drawing the rest from reference TRBV5-6 and TRBJ2-7, the complete variable domain is DAGVTQSPTHLIKTRGQQVTLRCSPKSGHDTVSWYQQALGQGPQFIFQYYEEEERQRGNFPDRFSGHQFPNYSSELNVNALLLGDSALYLCASSSRGGVYEQYFGPGTRLTVT.

This clonotype was found many times. This beta chain lies outside the target of a library built for alpha chains; its clone size means little. CDR3 protein: CASKQGVNTGELFF. CDR3 bases: TGTGCCAGCAAACAGGGGGTCAACACCGGGGAGCTGTTTTTT. V is TRBV28 and J is TRBJ2-2; 8 nucleotides agree with TRBD1. Germline assignment: CDR1 MDHEN and CDR2 SYDVKM. The CDR3 extends over 14 amino acids. V was pared by 7 bases and J by 2 bases, with 3 bases of the junction left unmatched.

By sample fraction, this clonotype is medium-sized. This beta chain came through as a stray read in a library set up for alpha chains, and its size says little. The V gene is TRBV19, the J gene TRBJ2-2, with D perhaps matching TRBD2 (5 bases). Germline V gene sequence: CDR1 LNHDA, CDR2 SQIVND (reference sequence). There are 16 residues in the CDR3. Trimming shortened V by 3 bases and J by 6 bases, and 17 bases separated the two germline ends. In nucleotides, the CDR3 is TGTGCCAGTAGTATCAAGGGCCCGGGGTGGCCCGGGGAGCTGTTTTTT. It yields the protein CASSIKGPGWPGELFF.

With respect to this clonotype: A junction boundary mismatches the germline segment, possibly from a read error. Because the library targeted alpha chains, this beta chain is an off-target read whose size means little. This rearrangement joins TRBV14 to TRBJ1-2; the D is unclear. The CDR3 runs to 14 residues. CDR1 is SGHDN and CDR2 is FVKESK in the germline V gene. The CDR3 loop reads CASCQELSLAGYTF. The CDR3 region has the DNA TGTGCCAGCTGCCAAGAGCTATCCCTCGCGGGCTACACCTTC.

This clonotype was found many times. Found in a library prepared for alpha chains, this beta chain is an off-target read, and its abundance has little meaning. This chain connects TRBV2 to TRBJ2-6, with unresolved D. Germline V gene sequence: CDR1 SNHLY, CDR2 FYNNEI. V was trimmed by 7 bases and J by 0 bases, leaving 7 bases between them. The CDR3 totals 14 residues. In DNA, the CDR3 is TGTGCCAGCAACCGGGTCTCTGGGGCCAACGTCCTGACTTTC. Amino acid sequence: CASNRVSGANVLTF.

This clonotype has at least ten counts. Little can be read into the size of this beta chain, an off-target read in a library designed for alpha chains. V and J are TRBV11-2 and TRBJ2-2; unclear D gene. V lost 1 base and J 7 bases, leaving 10 bases between the germline ends. Germline-derived CDR1 and CDR2 are SGHAT and FQNNGV. This CDR3 comprises 14 residues. Written as DNA, the CDR3 is TGTGCCAGCAGCTTAGGGGTTACTAACGGGGAGCTGTTTTTT. It yields the protein CASSLGVTNGELFF.

This clonotype is medium-sized within its sample. This beta chain was picked up by a library intended for alpha chains and is off target, so its count carries little meaning. The chain recombines TRBV5-1 with TRBJ1-3; no reliable D call. Germline V gene sequence: CDR1 SGHRS, CDR2 YFSETQ. This CDR3 comprises 17 residues. The V gene lost 6 bases and the J gene lost 0 bases, with 19 bases spanning the gap. Here the CDR3 reads CASTTGDSGSSGNTIYF. CDR3 nucleotides: TGCGCCAGCACAACTGGAGACTCAGGCAGCTCTGGAAACACCATATATTTT.

This clonotype came up many times. Found in a library prepared for alpha chains, this beta chain is an off-target read, and its abundance has little meaning. This chain connects TRBV28 to TRBJ2-2; D unresolved. CDR1 is MDHEN and CDR2 is SYDVKM in the germline V gene. V was cut by 2 bases and J by 0 bases, with 10 bases left in between. CDR3 length equals 16 residues. The CDR3 DNA is TGTGCCAGCAGTTTAATTGGCCAGACGAACACCGGGGAGCTGTTTTTT. This gives the protein CASSLIGQTNTGELFF.

By sample fraction, this clonotype is medium-sized. This beta chain is off target for a library built for alpha chains, so its abundance means little. V is TRBV9 and J is TRBJ2-2; D is unresolved. Germline V CDR1 and CDR2: SGDLS, YYNGEE. The CDR3 has 14 residues. With 7 bases removed from V and 6 bases from J, the gap between germline ends came to 16 bases. The CDR3 sequence is CASSTRLGPGELFF. The CDR3 DNA reads as TGTGCCAGCTCGACCCGCTTAGGTCCCGGGGAGCTGTTTTTT.

A few counts support this clonotype. A library made for alpha chains picked up this beta chain off target, so its size means little. The V call is TRBV29-1, the J call TRBJ2-1; D is undetermined. Deletions cut 3 bases from V and 6 bases from J, with 6 bases between. In germline, CDR1 is SQVTM, CDR2 ANQGSEA. The CDR3 consists of 11 residues. CDR3 coding DNA: TGCAGCGTTGAGGTTGGCAATGAGCAGTTCTTC. Protein product: CSVEVGNEQFF.

This clonotype has ten or more counts. Since the library was made to target alpha chains, this beta chain is a stray read and its abundance is not meaningful. The chain uses TRBV5-1 and TRBJ1-2; possibly TRBD1 for D (5 bases). The CDR3 length is 13 residues. V gave up 5 bases and J gave up 7 bases, with 15 bases separating them. Germline V gene lookup returns CDR1 SGHRS and CDR2 YFSETQ. Here the CDR3 DNA reads TGCGCCAGCAGTGTACAGGCCGCTGTTGGCTACACCTTC. As protein: CASSVQAAVGYTF.

This clonotype has just a few counts. This beta chain was picked up by a library intended for alpha chains and is off target, so its count carries little meaning. CDR3 in DNA: TGTGCCAGCAGCTTATGGCAACAAGAGACCCAGTACTTC. Translating it yields CASSLWQQETQYF. The V and J genes are TRBV7-2 and TRBJ2-5; no definite D call. Trimming left V 2 bases short and J 2 bases short, with 6 bases between. CDR3 size: 13 residues. Germline V gene sequence: CDR1 SGHTA, CDR2 FQGNSA.